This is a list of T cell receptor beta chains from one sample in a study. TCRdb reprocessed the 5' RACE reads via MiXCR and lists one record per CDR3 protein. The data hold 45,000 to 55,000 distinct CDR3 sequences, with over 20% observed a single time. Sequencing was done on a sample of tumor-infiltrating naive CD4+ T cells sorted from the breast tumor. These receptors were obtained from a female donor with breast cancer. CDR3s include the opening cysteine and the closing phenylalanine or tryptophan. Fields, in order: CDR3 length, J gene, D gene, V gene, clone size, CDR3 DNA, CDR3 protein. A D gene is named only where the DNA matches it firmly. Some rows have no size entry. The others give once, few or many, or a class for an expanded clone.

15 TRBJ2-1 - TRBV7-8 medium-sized TGTGCCAGCAGCTTAGCGGTTCCCCCTAACAATGAGCAGTTCTTC CASSLAVPPNNEQFF
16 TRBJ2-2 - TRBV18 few TGTGCCAGCTCACCGGGCGGTGGGACGAACACCGGGGAGCTGTTTTTT CASSPGGGTNTGELFF
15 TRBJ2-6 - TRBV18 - TGTGCCAGCTCACCACGCGACTCTGGGGCCAACGTCCTGACTTTC CASSPRDSGANVLTF
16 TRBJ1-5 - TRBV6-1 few TGTGCCAGCAGTGAGGCACGTCTTTATAGCAATCAGCCCCAGCATTTT CASSEARLYSNQPQHF
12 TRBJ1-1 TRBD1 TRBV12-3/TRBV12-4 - TGTGCCAGCACCCAGGGACAGACCGAAGCTTTCTTT CASTQGQTEAFF
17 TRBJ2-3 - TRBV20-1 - TGCAGTGCTGACGGACAGCATCCCGGCAAGGGCACAGATACGCAGTATTTT CSADGQHPGKGTDTQYF
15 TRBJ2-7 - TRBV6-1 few TGTGCCAGCAGTGAAGCGGTACAGGGAACCCACGAGCAGTACTTC CASSEAVQGTHEQYF
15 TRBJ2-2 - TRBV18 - TGTGCCAGCTCACCACTGTCCCCGAACACCGGGGAGCTGTTTTTT CASSPLSPNTGELFF
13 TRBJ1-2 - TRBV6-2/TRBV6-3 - TGTGCCAGCAGCTCCTACGGGACACATGGCTACACCTTC CASSSYGTHGYTF
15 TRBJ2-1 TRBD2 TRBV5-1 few TGCGCCAGCAGCCAGACTAGCGATATCTACAATGAGCAGTTCTTC CASSQTSDIYNEQFF
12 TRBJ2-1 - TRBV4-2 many TGTGCCAGCAGCCAAGGGTACAGTGAGCAGTTCTTC CASSQGYSEQFF
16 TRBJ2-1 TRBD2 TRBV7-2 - TGTGCCAGCAGCTTAGCCGGGACTATCTCCTGCAATGAGCAGTTCTTC CASSLAGTISCNEQFF
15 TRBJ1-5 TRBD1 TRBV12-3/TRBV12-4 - TGTGCCAGCAGTTTAGCGGGACAGGGCAATCAGCCCCAGCATTTT CASSLAGQGNQPQHF
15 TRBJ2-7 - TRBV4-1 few TGCGCCAGCAGCCAAGGGGGCAGGAGCCCTGACGAGCAGTACTTC CASSQGGRSPDEQYF
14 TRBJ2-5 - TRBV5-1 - TGCGCCAGCAGCTTGGGGGATACTACAGAGACCCAGTACTTC CASSLGDTTETQYF
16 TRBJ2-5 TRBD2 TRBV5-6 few TGTGCCAGCAGCTTGCGTAGCGGGAGTCACCAAGAGACCCAGTACTTC CASSLRSGSHQETQYF